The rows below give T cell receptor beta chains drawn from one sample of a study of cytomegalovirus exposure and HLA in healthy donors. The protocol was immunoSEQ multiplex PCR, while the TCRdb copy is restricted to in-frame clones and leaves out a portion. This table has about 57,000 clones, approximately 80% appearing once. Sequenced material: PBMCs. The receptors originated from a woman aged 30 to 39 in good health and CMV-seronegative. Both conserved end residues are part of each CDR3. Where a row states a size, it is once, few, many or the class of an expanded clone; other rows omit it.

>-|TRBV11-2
CASSLDELAGAAYEQYF
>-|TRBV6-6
CASSYLEGYTF
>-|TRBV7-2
CASSLATPDTQYF
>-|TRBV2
CASSVVTGNTGELFF
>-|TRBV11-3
CASSREINQPQHF
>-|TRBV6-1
CASSEASGGAYEQYF
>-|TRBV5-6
CASSAWDLQTSPLHF
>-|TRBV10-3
CAISESGPGWDFF
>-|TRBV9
CASSLGTGAANEKLFF
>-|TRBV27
CASSALVAGGYNEQFF
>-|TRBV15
CATSLAHTGELFF
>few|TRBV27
CASSLWDSSTDTQYF
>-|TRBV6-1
CASNPGSYEQYF
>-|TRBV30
CAWSVGGSSYEQYF
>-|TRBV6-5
CASRTGPNTEAFF
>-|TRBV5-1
CASSLAGVNEQFF
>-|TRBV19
CASSQMAGVDTEAFF
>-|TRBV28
CASSFFPESSIYGYTF
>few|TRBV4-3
CASSQDRASGYEQYF
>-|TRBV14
CASRNLAAGLYGYTF
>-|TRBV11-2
CASSLDQRDEQFF
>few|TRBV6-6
CASSTGQGSGNTIYF
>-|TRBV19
CASTRGTNEKLFF
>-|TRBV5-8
CASSIYRGLTYNEQFF
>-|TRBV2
CASSDVEAKNIQYF
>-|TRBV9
CASSVVPDRNNYGYTF
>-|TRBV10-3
CAITTGTGPYNEQFF
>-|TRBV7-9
CSSSLVTVPETQYF
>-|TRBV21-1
CASSPLGQGVGYTF
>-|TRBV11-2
CASSLAPASGTADTQYF
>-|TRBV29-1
CSVDIQGQETQYF
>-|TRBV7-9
CASSTYLAVTYNEQFF
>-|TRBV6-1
CASSEIWTRSPKETQYF
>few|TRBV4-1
CASSQESWTGLKNIQYF
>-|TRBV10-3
CAVAGTSGIEDGEQFF
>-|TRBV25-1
CASSRQGLGAGELFF
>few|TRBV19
CASSIGQYNEQFF
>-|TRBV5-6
CASSRGQAPGEKLFF
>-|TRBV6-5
CASSDQGDTQYF
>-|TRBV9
CASSVGSSANTGELFF
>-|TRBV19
CASSILGGAYGYTF
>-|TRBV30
CAWSVRLWRTYNEQFF
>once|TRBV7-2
CASSRSAGASETQYF
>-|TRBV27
CASSPKTGLETQYF
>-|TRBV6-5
CASSPTGSTNYGYTF
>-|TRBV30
CAWEANTEAFF
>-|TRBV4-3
CASSRGPGAEQYF
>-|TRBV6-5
CASRYRETQETQYF
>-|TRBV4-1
CASSQEGADRGSYTF
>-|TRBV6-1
CASSVSGDYEQYF
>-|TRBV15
CATSRDGGGQGVEKLFF
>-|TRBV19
CASSMGGTPEGPQHF
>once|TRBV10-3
CAISEGQPTYGYTF
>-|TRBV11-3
CASSPGTSVYNEQFF
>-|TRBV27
CASSSPGQGRNEQFF
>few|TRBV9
CASSVGGRGEAPLHF
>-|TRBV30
CAWSSDREFYGYTF
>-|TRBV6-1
CASSAMTGDRGNTIYF
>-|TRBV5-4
CASSLGAGSNYGYTF